This TCR beta chain came from a study of blood T cell repertoires in COVID-19. Study-wide background: The cDNA or gDNA used as material had been derived from T cells, B-cell-depleted T cells, or PBMCs.

In the original analysis: Reference gene primers were amplified, and this amplification served to estimate nucleated cell counts. Produced via immunoSEQ multiplex PCR; TCRdb's table is partial and in-frame only. That table supplies the V and J calls and clone size; D and trimming were determined from the DNA. In the table there are roughly 120,000 clones, roughly three quarters of which are singletons. Losses at the gene ends were 7 bases for V and 6 bases for J; bases not matched to a gene: 4. This CDR3 spans 12 amino acids. The V gene's germline CDR1 is KGHDR and CDR2 SFDVKD. The material sequenced was peripheral blood. This TCR was sampled from a human donor in a cohort sampled during active COVID-19. This chain connects TRBV24-1 to TRBJ2-5, with 7 nucleotides matching TRBD1. The CDR3 DNA reads as TGTGCCACCAGCGTGACAGGGCAGACCCAGTACTTC. It specifies CATSVTGQTQYF.